Below, one T cell receptor (beta chain) is given with its context. As yet, its antigen is unknown. The data are from a study of STAT5B mutations in CD4+ large granular lymphocyte leukemia. Findings of the study overall: 8/27 top patient clones versus 2/35 control clones were TRBV06-family.

Germline V lookup: CDR1 KGHSH, CDR2 LQKENI. This CDR3 is built from 14 residues. The J segment lost 3 bases and the V segment lost 2 bases, leaving 4 bases of the junction unmatched. Original analysis: Lowest detectable productive clonotype frequency was 2.59 x 10-5. Using immunoSEQ multiplex PCR, the repertoire was profiled, and TCRdb retains in-frame clones only, with some absent. The D gene and trimming were derived from the DNA, and the V and J assignments and clone size from that table. The table records tens of thousands of clones, about 70% of them present only once. The receptor's source is a human donor in good health. The chain links TRBV18 to TRBJ2-7; 7 nucleotides line up with TRBD2. Sequences were obtained from CD4+ T cells from blood buffy coats. The chain's CDR3 is CASSPVGEGYEQYF. The CDR3 DNA reads TGTGCCAGCTCACCAGTCGGGGAGGGCTACGAGCAGTACTTC.